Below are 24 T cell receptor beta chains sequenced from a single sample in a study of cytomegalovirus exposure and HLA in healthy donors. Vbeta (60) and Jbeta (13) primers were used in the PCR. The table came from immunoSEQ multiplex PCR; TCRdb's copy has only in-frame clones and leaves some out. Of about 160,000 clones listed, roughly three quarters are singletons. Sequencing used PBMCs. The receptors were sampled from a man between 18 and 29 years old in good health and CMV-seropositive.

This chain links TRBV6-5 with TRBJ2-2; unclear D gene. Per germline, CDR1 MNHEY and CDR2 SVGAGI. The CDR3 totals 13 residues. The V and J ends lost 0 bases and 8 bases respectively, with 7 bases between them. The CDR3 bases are TGTGCCAGCAGTTACTCGAGTGTTGGGGAGCTGTTTTTT. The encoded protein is CASSYSSVGELFF.

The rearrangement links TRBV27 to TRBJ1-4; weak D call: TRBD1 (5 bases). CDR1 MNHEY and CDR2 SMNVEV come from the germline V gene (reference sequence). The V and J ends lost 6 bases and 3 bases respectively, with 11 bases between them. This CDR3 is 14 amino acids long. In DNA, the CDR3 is TGTGCCAGCAGAAGGGGCGCACCTAATGAAAAACTGTTTTTT. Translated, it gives CASRRGAPNEKLFF.

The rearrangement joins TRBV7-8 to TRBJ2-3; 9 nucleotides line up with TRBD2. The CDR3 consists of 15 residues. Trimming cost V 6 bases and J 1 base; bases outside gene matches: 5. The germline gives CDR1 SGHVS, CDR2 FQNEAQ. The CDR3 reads CASRSQRGGTDTQYF. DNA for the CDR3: TGTGCCAGCAGGTCCCAGCGGGGGGGCACAGATACGCAGTATTTT. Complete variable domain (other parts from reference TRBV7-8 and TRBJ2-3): GAGVSQSPRYKVAKRGQDVALRCDPISGHVSLFWYQQALGQGPEFLTYFQNEAQLDKSGLPSDRFFAERPEGSVSTLKIQRTQQEDSAVYLCASRSQRGGTDTQYFGPGTRLTVL.

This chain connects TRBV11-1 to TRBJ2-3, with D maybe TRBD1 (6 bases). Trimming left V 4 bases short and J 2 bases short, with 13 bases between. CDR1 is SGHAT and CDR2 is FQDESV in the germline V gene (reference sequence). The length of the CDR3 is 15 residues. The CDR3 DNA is TGTGCCAGCAGCTCCCGGGACATCTTCACAGATACGCAGTATTTT. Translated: CASSSRDIFTDTQYF. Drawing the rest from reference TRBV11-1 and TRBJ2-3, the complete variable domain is EAEVAQSPRYKITEKSQAVAFWCDPISGHATLYWYRQILGQGPELLVQFQDESVVDDSQLPKDRFSAERLKGVDSTLKIQPAELGDSAMYLCASSSRDIFTDTQYFGPGTRLTVL.

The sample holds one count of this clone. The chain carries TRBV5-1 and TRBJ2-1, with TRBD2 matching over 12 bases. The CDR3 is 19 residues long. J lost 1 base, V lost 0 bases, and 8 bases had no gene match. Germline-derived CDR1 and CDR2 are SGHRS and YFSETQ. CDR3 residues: CASSLVAWTSGASYNEQFF. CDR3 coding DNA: TGCGCCAGCAGCTTGGTTGCATGGACTAGCGGGGCGTCCTACAATGAGCAGTTCTTC.

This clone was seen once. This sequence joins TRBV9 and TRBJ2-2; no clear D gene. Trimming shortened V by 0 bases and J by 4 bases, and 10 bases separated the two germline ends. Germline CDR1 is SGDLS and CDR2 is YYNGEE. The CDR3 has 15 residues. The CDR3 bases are TGTGCCAGCAGCGTAGGAGGTACCTTCACCGGGGAGCTGTTTTTT. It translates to CASSVGGTFTGELFF.

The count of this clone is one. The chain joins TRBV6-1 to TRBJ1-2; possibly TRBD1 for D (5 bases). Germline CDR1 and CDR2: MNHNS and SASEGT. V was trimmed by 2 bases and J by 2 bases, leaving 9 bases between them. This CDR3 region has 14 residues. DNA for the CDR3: TGTGCCAGCAGTGAACAGGGATGGAACTATGGCTACACCTTC. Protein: CASSEQGWNYGYTF.

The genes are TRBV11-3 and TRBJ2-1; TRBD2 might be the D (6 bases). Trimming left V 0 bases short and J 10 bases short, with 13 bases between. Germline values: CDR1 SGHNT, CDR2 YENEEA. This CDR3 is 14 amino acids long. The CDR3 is CASSLEGDGREQFF. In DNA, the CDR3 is TGTGCCAGCAGCTTAGAAGGAGACGGGAGAGAGCAGTTCTTC. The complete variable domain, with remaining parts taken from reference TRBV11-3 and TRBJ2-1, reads EAGVVQSPRYKIIEKKQPVAFWCNPISGHNTLYWYLQNLGQGPELLIRYENEEAVDDSQLPKDRFSAERLKGVDSTLKIQPAELGDSAVYLCASSLEGDGREQFFGPGTRLTVL.

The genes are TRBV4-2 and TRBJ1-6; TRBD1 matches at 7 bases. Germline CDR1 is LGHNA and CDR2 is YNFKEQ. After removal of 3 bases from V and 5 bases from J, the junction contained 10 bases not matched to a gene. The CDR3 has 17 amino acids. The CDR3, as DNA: TGTGCCAGCAGCCAGGATCAACCGGGACAGAATAATTCACCCCTCCACTTT. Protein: CASSQDQPGQNNSPLHF.

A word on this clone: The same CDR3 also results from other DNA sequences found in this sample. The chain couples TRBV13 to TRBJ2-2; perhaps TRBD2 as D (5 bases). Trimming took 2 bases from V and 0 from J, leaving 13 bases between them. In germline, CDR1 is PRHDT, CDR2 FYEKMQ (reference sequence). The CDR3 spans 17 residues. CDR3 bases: TGTGCCAGCAGCTTACGCCGAGGGCTCCCGAACACCGGGGAGCTGTTTTTT. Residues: CASSLRRGLPNTGELFF.

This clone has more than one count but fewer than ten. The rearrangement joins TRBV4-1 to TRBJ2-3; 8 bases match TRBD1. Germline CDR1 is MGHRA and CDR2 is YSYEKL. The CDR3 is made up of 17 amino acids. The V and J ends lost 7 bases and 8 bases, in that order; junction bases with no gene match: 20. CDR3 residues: CASNRGNLAGGGGTQYF. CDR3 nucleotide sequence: TGCGCCAGCAACCGGGGGAATCTCGCAGGGGGCGGTGGTACGCAGTATTTT.

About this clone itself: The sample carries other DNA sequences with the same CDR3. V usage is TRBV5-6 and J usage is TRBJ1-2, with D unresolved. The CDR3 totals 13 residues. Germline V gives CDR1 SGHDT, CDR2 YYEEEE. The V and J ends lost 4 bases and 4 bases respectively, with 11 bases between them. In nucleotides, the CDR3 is TGTGCCAGCAGCCTCGACTCGAGCTATGGCTACACCTTC. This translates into CASSLDSSYGYTF.

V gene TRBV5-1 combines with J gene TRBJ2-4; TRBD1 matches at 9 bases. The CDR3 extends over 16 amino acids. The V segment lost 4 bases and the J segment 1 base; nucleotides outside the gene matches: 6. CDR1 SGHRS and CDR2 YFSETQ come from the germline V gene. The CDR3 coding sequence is TGCGCCAGCAGCGAAGGACAGGGGAATGCCAAAAACATTCAGTACTTC. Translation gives CASSEGQGNAKNIQYF.

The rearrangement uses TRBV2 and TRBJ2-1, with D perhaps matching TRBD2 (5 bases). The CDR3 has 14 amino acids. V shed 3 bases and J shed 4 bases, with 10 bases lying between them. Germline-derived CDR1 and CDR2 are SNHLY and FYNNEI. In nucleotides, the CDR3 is TGTGCCAGCAGTGAGGGAGCCGGGTACAATGAGCAGTTCTTC. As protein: CASSEGAGYNEQFF.

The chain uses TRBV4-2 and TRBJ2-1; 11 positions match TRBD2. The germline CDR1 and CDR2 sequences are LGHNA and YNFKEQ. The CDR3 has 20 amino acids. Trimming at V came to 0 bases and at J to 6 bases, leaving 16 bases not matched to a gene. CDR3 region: CASSQDGEASGRKLRNEQFF. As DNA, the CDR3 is TGTGCCAGCAGCCAAGATGGGGAGGCTAGCGGGAGGAAGTTGCGCAATGAGCAGTTCTTC.

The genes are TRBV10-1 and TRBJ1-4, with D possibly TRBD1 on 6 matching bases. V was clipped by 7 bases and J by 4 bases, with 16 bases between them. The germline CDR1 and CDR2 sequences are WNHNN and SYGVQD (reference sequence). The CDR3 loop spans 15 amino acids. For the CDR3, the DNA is TGCGCCAGCATCTCACCGGGACATCATAATGAAAAACTGTTTTTT. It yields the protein CASISPGHHNEKLFF.

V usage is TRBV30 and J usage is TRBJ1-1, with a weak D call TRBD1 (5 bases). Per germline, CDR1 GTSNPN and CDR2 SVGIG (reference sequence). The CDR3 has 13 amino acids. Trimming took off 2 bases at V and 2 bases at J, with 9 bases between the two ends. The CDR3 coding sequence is TGTGCCTGGAGTACCAGGGTAAACACTGAAGCTTTCTTT. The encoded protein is CAWSTRVNTEAFF.

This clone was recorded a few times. CDR3 residues: CASSQRQASGNTIYF. DNA for the CDR3: TGTGCCAGCAGCCAAAGACAGGCCTCTGGAAACACCATATATTTT. The chain has TRBV5-6 and TRBJ1-3; D perhaps matches TRBD1 (6 bases). V gave up 4 bases and J gave up 0 bases, with 11 bases separating them. Looked up from germline, CDR1 is SGHDT and CDR2 is YYEEEE. CDR3 length: 15 amino acids.

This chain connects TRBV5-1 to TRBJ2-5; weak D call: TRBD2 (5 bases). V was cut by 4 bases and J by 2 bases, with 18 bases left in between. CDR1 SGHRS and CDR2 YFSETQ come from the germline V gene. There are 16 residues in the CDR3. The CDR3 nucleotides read TGCGCCAGCAGCCCCGGGGTAGCGAGAGAACAAGAGACCCAGTACTTC. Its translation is CASSPGVAREQETQYF.

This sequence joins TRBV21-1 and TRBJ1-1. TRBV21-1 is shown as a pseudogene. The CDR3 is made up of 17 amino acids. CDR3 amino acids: CASSKALRGRGHTEAFF. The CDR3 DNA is TGTGCCAGCAGCAAAGCGCTGCGGGGGCGGGGGCACACTGAAGCTTTCTTT.

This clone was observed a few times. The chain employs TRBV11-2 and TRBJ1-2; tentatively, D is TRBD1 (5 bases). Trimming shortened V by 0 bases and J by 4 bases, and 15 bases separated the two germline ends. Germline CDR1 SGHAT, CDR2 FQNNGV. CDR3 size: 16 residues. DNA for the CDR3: TGTGCCAGCAGCTTAGATGTGTTCGACAGCCCCTATGGCTACACCTTC. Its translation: CASSLDVFDSPYGYTF. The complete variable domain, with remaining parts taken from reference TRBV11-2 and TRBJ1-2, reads EAGVAQSPRYKIIEKRQSVAFWCNPISGHATLYWYQQILGQGPKLLIQFQNNGVVDDSQLPKDRFSAERLKGVDSTLKIQPAKLEDSAVYLCASSLDVFDSPYGYTFGSGTRLTVV.

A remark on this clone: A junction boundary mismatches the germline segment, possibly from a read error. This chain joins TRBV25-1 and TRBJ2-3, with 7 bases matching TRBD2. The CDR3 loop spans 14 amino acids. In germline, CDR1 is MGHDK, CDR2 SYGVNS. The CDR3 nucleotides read TGTGCCGGCAGTGGGGGGGAAAGCACAGATACGCAGTATTTT. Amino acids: CAGSGGESTDTQYF.

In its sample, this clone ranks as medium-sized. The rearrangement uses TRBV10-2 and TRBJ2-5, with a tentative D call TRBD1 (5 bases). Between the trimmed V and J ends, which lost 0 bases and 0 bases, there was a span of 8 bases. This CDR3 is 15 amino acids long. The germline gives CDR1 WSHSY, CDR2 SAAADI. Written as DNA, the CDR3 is TGCGCCAGCAGTGAGTCGATGACAGACCAAGAGACCCAGTACTTC. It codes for CASSESMTDQETQYF.

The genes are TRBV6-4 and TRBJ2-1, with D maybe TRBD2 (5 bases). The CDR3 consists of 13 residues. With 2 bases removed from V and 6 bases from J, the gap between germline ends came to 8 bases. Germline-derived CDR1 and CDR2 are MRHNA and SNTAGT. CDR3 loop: CASSDGSGNEQFF. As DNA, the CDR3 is TGTGCCAGCAGTGACGGGAGCGGCAATGAGCAGTTCTTC.